The following is a T cell receptor beta chain sequence with its context. The method was immunoSEQ multiplex PCR; TCRdb's version includes in-frame clones alone and lacks a portion of them. The sample carries hundreds of thousands of clones, 85% to 90% recorded once. Germline-derived CDR1 and CDR2 are MDHEN and SYDVKM. The ends were cut back, 1 base at V and 9 bases at J, with 16 bases in the middle. The length of the CDR3 is 15 residues. This sample was taken from a study of blood T cell repertoires in COVID-19. Across the whole study: Researchers got acute and convalescent COVID-19 samples from the United States, Italy and Spain.

Participant-given clinical history determined each cohort assignment. Two negative PCRs, clearance, or symptom resolution had been documented for recovered Cohort 3 donors. The source material was PBMCs or T cells enriched from blood (not recorded which). The receptor was derived from a man aged 25-45 years who had recovered from COVID-19. The rearrangement uses TRBV28 and TRBJ2-1; tentatively, D is TRBD1 (5 bases). CDR3 sequence reads: CASSLYLTRQGEQFF. The CDR3 coding sequence is TGTGCCAGCAGTTTATACCTAACGAGGCAGGGTGAGCAGTTCTTC.